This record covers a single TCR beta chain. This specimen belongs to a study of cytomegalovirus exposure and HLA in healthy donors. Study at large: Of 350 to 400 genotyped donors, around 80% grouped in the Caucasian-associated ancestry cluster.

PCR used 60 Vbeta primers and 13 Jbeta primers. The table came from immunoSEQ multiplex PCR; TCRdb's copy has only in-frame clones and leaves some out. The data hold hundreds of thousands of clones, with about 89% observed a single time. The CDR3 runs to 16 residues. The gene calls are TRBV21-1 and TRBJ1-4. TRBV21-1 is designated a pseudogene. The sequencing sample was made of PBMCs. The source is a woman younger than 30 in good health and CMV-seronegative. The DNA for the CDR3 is TGTGCCAGCAGCAAAGTGACGAGGGTCGGGAATGAAAAACTGTTTTTT. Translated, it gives CASSKVTRVGNEKLFF.